This TCR beta chain originates from a study of pediatric ulcerative colitis. Study at large: Fewer than 10 patients showed pancolitis and two showed left-sided colitis. Study results and limitations: Rectal repertoires separated controls, mild-moderate and acute severe colitis.

A note on this clone: Its cognate antigen is unknown.

Germline CDR1 reads SGHDT; CDR2 reads YYEEEE. This CDR3 comprises 13 residues. Trimming removed 2 bases from V and 3 bases from J, with 8 bases in between. One to two pinch biopsies were taken from the rectum during colonoscopy. This was a survey-level run. The protocol was immunoSEQ multiplex PCR, while the TCRdb copy is restricted to in-frame clones and leaves out a portion. The data contain about 20,000 clones, nearly 75% of them singletons. The clonotype was recovered from a boy aged 10-17 years with moderate ulcerative colitis. The chain has TRBV5-6 and TRBJ2-5; D perhaps matches TRBD2 (5 bases). The sequenced material came from gut tissue. The chain's CDR3 is CASSFPGEETQYF. The CDR3 bases are TGTGCCAGCAGCTTCCCCGGGGAAGAGACCCAGTACTTC.